What follows are 8 T cell receptor beta chains derived from one specimen sequenced in a study of shared clonotypes between healthy human individuals. The method was immunoSEQ multiplex PCR; TCRdb's version includes in-frame clones alone and lacks a portion of them. Of some 790,000 clones in the sample, about two thirds were seen once. The specimen sequenced was memory CD4+ T cells sorted from blood. Subset given: CD45RA-negative fraction. The receptors originated from a woman aged 30 to 39 in good health.

V usage is TRBV28 and J usage is TRBJ2-7; 8 bases align to TRBD2. V shed 2 bases, J shed 5 bases, and the junction held 5 bases outside the gene matches. This CDR3 region has 14 residues. CDR1 MDHEN and CDR2 SYDVKM come from the germline V gene. CDR3 sequence reads: CASSLVGRAHEQYF. CDR3 DNA sequence: TGTGCCAGCAGTTTAGTCGGGAGGGCCCACGAGCAGTACTTC.

The table lists this clone with many counts. Other DNA sequences from this sample encode an identical CDR3 as well. The V gene is TRBV18, the J gene TRBJ1-4, with 9 bases that match TRBD1. This CDR3 is 14 amino acids long. The J segment lost 7 bases and the V segment lost 3 bases, leaving 3 bases of the junction unmatched. Germline assignment: CDR1 KGHSH and CDR2 LQKENI. The CDR3 sequence is CASSPGQGSEKLFF. CDR3 coding DNA: TGTGCCAGCTCACCGGGACAGGGTTCTGAAAAACTGTTTTTT.

V gene TRBV7-2 combines with J gene TRBJ2-5; 8 bases line up with TRBD2. Germline lookup yields CDR1 SGHTA and CDR2 FQGNSA. The length of the CDR3 is 15 residues. Trimming at V came to 1 base and at J to 5 bases, leaving 6 bases not matched to a gene. CDR3 coding DNA: TGTGCCAGCAGCTTAGTGGGACTAGTAACCGAGACCCAGTACTTC. It encodes CASSLVGLVTETQYF.

As to this clone: This specimen includes other DNA sequences encoding the same CDR3. This chain links TRBV5-1 with TRBJ2-3; no clear D gene. The CDR3 covers 15 residues. The V end was cut by 0 bases, the J end by 0 bases, with 8 bases between. Germline V gene lookup returns CDR1 SGHRS and CDR2 YFSETQ. CDR3 sequence (DNA): TGCGCCAGCAGCTTGGCTACGGTTAGCACAGATACGCAGTATTTT. It codes for CASSLATVSTDTQYF.

The CDR3 DNA sequence: TGTGCCAGCAGCCCCCAGGGACTAGCGGGAGTGAGGGATACGCAGTATTTT. Its protein is CASSPQGLAGVRDTQYF. V usage is TRBV11-2 and J usage is TRBJ2-3; 14 nucleotides line up with TRBD2. Germline V lookup: CDR1 SGHAT, CDR2 FQNNGV. The V and J ends lost 5 bases and 6 bases, in that order; junction bases with no gene match: 10. The CDR3 loop spans 17 amino acids. Supplemented by reference TRBV11-2 and TRBJ2-3, the full variable domain reads EAGVAQSPRYKIIEKRQSVAFWCNPISGHATLYWYQQILGQGPKLLIQFQNNGVVDDSQLPKDRFSAERLKGVDSTLKIQPAKLEDSAVYLCASSPQGLAGVRDTQYFGPGTRLTVL.

The genes are TRBV27 and TRBJ1-1; no definite D call. Between the trimmed V and J ends, which lost 2 bases and 6 bases, there was a span of 16 bases. CDR1 and CDR2 (germline): MNHEY, SMNVEV (reference sequence). The CDR3 covers 15 residues. The CDR3 reads CASSLSGPRGAEAFF. CDR3 sequence (DNA): TGTGCCAGCAGTTTAAGTGGCCCTCGTGGGGCTGAAGCTTTCTTT.

The CDR3 DNA follows: TGTGCCAGCACTATAGAGTACCAAGAGACCCAGTACTTC. The encoded protein is CASTIEYQETQYF. The genes are TRBV2 and TRBJ2-5; D gene unclear. The germline V gene encodes CDR1 SNHLY and CDR2 FYNNEI. V shed 7 bases and J shed 0 bases, with 9 bases lying between them. The CDR3 is made up of 13 amino acids.

The gene calls are TRBV27 and TRBJ1-2; possible D gene TRBD1, 5 bases. Trimming pared 6 bases from V and 3 bases from J, leaving 14 bases between. There are 14 residues in the CDR3. CDR1 MNHEY and CDR2 SMNVEV come from the germline V gene (reference sequence). The CDR3 sequence: CASSLAGDHYGYTF. DNA for the CDR3: TGTGCCAGCAGCCTCGCGGGGGATCACTATGGCTACACCTTC.